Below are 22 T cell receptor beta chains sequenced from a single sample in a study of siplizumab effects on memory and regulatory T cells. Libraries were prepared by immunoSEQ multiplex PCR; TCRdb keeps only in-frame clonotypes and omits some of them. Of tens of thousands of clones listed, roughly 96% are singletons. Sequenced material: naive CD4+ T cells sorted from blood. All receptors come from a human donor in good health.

The CDR3, as DNA: TGTGCCAGCAGCTTAACTGGAAAGCGGGGGAACACCGGGGAGCTGTTTTTT. As protein: CASSLTGKRGNTGELFF. The rearrangement uses TRBV7-3 and TRBJ2-2, with 7 positions matching TRBD2. The ends lost 0 bases at V and 1 base at J; junction bases unmatched: 5. The CDR3 is 17 amino acids. The germline CDR1 and CDR2 sequences are SGHTA and FQGTGA.

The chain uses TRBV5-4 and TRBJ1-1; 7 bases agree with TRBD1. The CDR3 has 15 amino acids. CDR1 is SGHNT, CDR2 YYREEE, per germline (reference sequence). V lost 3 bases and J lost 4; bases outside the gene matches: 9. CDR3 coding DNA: TGTGCCAGCAGCTCCCGACAGGGAGGGATCACTGAAGCTTTCTTT. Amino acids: CASSSRQGGITEAFF.

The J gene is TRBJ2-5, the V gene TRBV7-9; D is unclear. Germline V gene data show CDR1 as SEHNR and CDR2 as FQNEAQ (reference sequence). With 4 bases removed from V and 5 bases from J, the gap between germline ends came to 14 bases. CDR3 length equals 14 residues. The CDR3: CASSSDKRHETQYF. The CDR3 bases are TGTGCCAGCAGCTCGGATAAGCGACACGAGACCCAGTACTTC.

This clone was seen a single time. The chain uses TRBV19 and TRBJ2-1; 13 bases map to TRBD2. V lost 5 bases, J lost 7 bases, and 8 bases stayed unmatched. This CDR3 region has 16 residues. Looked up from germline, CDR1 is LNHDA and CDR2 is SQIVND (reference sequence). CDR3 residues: CASSYETSGGWNEQFF. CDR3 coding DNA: TGTGCCAGTAGTTATGAGACTAGCGGGGGGTGGAATGAGCAGTTCTTC.

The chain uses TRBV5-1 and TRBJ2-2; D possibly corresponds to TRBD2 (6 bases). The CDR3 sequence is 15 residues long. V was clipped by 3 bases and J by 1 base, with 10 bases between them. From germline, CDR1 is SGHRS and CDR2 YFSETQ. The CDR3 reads CASSWGDQNTGELFF. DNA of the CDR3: TGCGCCAGCAGCTGGGGGGATCAGAACACCGGGGAGCTGTTTTTT.

The CDR3 nucleotides read TGTGCCAGCAGTTTACCAGCGGGACTGCTAGGTGGAAACACCATATATTTT. Protein product: CASSLPAGLLGGNTIYF. The chain joins TRBV28 to TRBJ1-3, with D tentatively TRBD1 (5 bases). The length of the CDR3 is 17 residues. V was pared by 2 bases and J by 3 bases, with 17 bases between. The germline gives CDR1 MDHEN, CDR2 SYDVKM.

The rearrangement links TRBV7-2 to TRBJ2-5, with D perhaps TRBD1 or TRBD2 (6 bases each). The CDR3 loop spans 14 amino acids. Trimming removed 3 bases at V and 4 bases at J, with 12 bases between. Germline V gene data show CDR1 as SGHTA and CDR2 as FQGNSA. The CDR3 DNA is TGTGCCAGCAGCTTCTTAAGGGGGGCAGAGACCCAGTACTTC. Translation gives CASSFLRGAETQYF.

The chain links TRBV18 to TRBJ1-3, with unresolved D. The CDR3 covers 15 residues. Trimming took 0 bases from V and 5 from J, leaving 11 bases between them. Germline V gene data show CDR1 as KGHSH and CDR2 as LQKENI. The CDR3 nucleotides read TGTGCCAGCTCACCACCCAGCGTAGTAAGAAACACCATATATTTT. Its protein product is CASSPPSVVRNTIYF.

CDR3 protein: CASSFTGTGVTGELFF. Written as DNA, the CDR3 is TGTGCCAGCAGCTTCACCGGGACAGGTGTCACCGGGGAGCTGTTTTTT. The V call is TRBV7-9, the J call TRBJ2-2; 8 bases map to TRBD1. Looked up from germline, CDR1 is SEHNR and CDR2 is FQNEAQ (reference sequence). The CDR3 has 16 residues. V shed 3 bases and J 4 bases; nucleotides not matched to a gene: 7.

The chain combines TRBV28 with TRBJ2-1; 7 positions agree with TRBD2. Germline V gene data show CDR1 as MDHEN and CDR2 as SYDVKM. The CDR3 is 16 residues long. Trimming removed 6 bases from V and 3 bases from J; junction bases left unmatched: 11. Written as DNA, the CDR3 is TGTGCCAGCAGCCGAAGACTAGCCGAGAACTACAATGAGCAGTTCTTC. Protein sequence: CASSRRLAENYNEQFF.

Here the CDR3 DNA reads TGTGCCAGCAGCCCCCGGGCGTCCCCAGGGGGCAATCAGCCCCAGCATTTT. It is translated as CASSPRASPGGNQPQHF. The rearrangement links TRBV5-6 to TRBJ1-5, with a weak D call TRBD1 (6 bases). CDR3 length equals 17 residues. In germline, CDR1 is SGHDT, CDR2 YYEEEE. The V gene lost 4 bases and the J gene lost 2 bases, with 19 bases spanning the gap.

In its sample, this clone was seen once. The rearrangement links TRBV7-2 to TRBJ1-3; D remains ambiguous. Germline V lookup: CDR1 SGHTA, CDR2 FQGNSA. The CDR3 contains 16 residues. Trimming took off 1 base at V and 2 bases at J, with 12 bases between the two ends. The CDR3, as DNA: TGTGCCAGCAGCTTAGTATCCACAGAGACTGGAAACACCATATATTTT. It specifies CASSLVSTETGNTIYF.

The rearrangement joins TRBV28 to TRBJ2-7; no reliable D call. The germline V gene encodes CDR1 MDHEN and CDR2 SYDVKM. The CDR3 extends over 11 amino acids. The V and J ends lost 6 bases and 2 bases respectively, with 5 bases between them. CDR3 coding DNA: TGTGCCAGCAGGAAGACCTACGAGCAGTACTTC. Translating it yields CASRKTYEQYF.

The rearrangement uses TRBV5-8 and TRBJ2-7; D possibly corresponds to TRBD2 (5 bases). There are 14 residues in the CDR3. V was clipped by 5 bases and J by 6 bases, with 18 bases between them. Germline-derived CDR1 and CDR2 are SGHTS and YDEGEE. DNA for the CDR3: TGTGCCAGCAGTCCTAGCCTACCCGCGACCGAGCAGTACTTC. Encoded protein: CASSPSLPATEQYF.

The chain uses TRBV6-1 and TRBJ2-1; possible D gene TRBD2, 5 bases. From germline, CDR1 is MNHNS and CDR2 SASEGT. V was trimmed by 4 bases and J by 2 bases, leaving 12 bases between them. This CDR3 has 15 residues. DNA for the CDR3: TGTGCCAGCAGTGTCGAGCGGACCGCCTACAATGAGCAGTTCTTC. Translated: CASSVERTAYNEQFF.

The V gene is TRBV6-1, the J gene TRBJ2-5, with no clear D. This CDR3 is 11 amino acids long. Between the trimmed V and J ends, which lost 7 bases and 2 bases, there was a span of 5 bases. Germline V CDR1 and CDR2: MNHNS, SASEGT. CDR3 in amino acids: CASTLQETQYF. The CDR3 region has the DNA TGTGCCAGCACATTACAAGAGACCCAGTACTTC.

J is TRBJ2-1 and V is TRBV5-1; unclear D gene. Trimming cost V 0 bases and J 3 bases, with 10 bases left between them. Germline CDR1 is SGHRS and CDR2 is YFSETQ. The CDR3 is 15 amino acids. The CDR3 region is CASSLAGQIYNEQFF. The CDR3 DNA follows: TGCGCCAGCAGCTTGGCCGGTCAAATCTACAATGAGCAGTTCTTC.

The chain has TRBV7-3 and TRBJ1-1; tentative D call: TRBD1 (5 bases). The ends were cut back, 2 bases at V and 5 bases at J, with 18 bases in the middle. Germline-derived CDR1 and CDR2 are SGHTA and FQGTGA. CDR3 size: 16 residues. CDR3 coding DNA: TGTGCCAGCAGCTTATTTAGGGGCGACAGAGGAACTGAAGCTTTCTTT. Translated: CASSLFRGDRGTEAFF.

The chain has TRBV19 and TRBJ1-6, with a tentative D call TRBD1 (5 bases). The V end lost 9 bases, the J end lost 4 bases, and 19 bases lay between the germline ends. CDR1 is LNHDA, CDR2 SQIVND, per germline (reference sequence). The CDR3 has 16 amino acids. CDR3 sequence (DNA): TGTGCCAGCTCTATCAGGGAGGGGAATTATAATTCACCCCTCCACTTT. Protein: CASSIREGNYNSPLHF.

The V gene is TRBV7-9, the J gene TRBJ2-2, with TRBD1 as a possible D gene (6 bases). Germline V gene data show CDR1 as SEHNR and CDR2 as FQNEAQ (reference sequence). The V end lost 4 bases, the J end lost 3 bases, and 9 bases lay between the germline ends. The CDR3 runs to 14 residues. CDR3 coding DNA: TGTGCCAGCAGCTCGAGGGGGTACACCGGGGAGCTGTTTTTT. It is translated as CASSSRGYTGELFF.

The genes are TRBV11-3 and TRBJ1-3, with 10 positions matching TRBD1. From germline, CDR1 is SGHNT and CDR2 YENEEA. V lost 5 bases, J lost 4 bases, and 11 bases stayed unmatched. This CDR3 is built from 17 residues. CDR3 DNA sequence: TGTGCCAGCAGCGTTCATTCCGGGACAGGGGTCGGAAACACCATATATTTT. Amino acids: CASSVHSGTGVGNTIYF.

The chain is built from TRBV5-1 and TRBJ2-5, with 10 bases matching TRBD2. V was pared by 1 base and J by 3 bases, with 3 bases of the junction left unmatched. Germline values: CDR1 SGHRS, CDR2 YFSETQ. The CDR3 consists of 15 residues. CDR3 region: CASSLQRGGEETQYF. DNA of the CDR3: TGCGCCAGCAGCTTGCAGCGGGGGGGCGAAGAGACCCAGTACTTC.